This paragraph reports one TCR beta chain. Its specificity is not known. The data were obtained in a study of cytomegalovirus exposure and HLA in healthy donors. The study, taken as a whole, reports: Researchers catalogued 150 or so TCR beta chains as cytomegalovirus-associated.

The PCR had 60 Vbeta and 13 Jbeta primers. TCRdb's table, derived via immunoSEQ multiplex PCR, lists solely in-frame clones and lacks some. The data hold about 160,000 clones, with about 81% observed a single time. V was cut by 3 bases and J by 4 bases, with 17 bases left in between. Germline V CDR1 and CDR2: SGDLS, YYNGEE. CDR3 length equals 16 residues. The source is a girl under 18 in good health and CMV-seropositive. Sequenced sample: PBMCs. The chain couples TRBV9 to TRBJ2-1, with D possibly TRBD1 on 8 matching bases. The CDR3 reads CASSARQGRVYNEQFF. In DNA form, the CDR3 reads TGTGCCAGCAGCGCACGACAGGGGAGGGTGTACAATGAGCAGTTCTTC.